The 21 T cell receptor beta chains reported below all come from one sample, sequenced in a study of OX40 agonist ivuxolimab in advanced cancers. Assay used: immunoSEQ multiplex PCR; TCRdb lists only in-frame clones, some missing. The sample lists about 67,000 clones; approximately 90% were seen once. This sample comprised CD4+ or CD8+ T cells sorted from blood, obtained in a trial of the OX40 agonist ivuxolimab. All receptors come from an adult with an advanced solid tumor such as melanoma, head and neck, liver or kidney cancer.

This sequence joins TRBV4-1 and TRBJ1-2; D not certain. Trimming shortened V by 3 bases and J by 4 bases, and 15 bases separated the two germline ends. The CDR3 totals 15 residues. CDR1 is MGHRA, CDR2 YSYEKL, per germline. CDR3: CASSHTGGDGYGYTF. The CDR3 DNA follows: TGCGCCAGCAGCCACACCGGCGGGGATGGCTATGGCTACACCTTC.

The rearrangement joins TRBV10-2 to TRBJ2-7; D is unresolved. This CDR3 region has 13 residues. Trimming removed 3 bases from V and 3 bases from J, with 9 bases in between. Germline V lookup: CDR1 WSHSY, CDR2 SAAADI. CDR3 in DNA: TGCGCCAGCAGTGAAAGGGCACGCTACGAGCAGTACTTC. It is translated as CASSERARYEQYF.

The chain couples TRBV13 to TRBJ2-7; D may be TRBD1 or TRBD2 (6 bases each). The CDR3 covers 16 residues. CDR1 and CDR2 from the germline V gene are PRHDT and FYEKMQ (reference sequence). Trimming pared 4 bases from V and 5 bases from J, leaving 21 bases between. This chain's CDR3 is CASSSSPVGGGNEQYF. CDR3 DNA sequence: TGTGCCAGCAGCTCCTCTCCGGTAGGGGGAGGTAACGAGCAGTACTTC. The whole variable domain, remainder taken from reference TRBV13 and TRBJ2-7, is AAGVIQSPRHLIKEKRETATLKCYPIPRHDTVYWYQQGPGQDPQFLISFYEKMQSDKGSIPDRFSAQQFSDYHSELNMSSLELGDSALYFCASSSSPVGGGNEQYFGPGTRLTVT.

The chain has TRBV4-3 and TRBJ2-6; possible D gene TRBD1, 6 bases. The CDR3 has 15 amino acids. Per the germline V gene, CDR1 is LGHNA and CDR2 is YSLEER. V dropped 3 bases and J dropped 6 bases, with 12 bases sitting between them. The CDR3 protein is CASSQDSALANVLTF. CDR3 coding DNA: TGCGCCAGCAGCCAGGACAGCGCGTTGGCCAACGTCCTGACTTTC.

The chain joins TRBV10-3 to TRBJ1-2; D is undetermined. The CDR3 covers 14 residues. V was cut by 2 bases and J by 3 bases, with 10 bases left in between. CDR1 and CDR2 (germline): ENHRY, SYGVKD. CDR3 coding DNA: TGTGCCATCAGTGAGCGGGGAGAGTACTATGGCTACACCTTC. It yields the protein CAISERGEYYGYTF.

The chain is built from TRBV19 and TRBJ1-3; D is possibly TRBD1 (5 bases). CDR3 length equals 21 residues. CDR1 LNHDA and CDR2 SQIVND come from the germline V gene (reference sequence). V was shortened by 3 bases and J by 1 base, with 28 bases between the two germline ends. The CDR3, as DNA: TGTGCCAGTAGTATTAGGTCTCGGTACGACAGAGATACTTCTTCTGGAAACACCATATATTTT. This sequence encodes CASSIRSRYDRDTSSGNTIYF.

This chain links TRBV7-9 with TRBJ2-7, with unresolved D. Trimming pared 5 bases from V and 3 bases from J, leaving 11 bases between. Germline CDR1 and CDR2: SEHNR and FQNEAQ (reference sequence). The CDR3 consists of 13 residues. The CDR3 here is CASSPPGVYEQYF. The CDR3, as DNA: TGTGCCAGCAGCCCCCCCGGTGTCTACGAGCAGTACTTC.

As DNA, the CDR3 is TGTGCTAGTGTTCTACGACAGGACAACACTGAAGCTTTCTTT. Its translation: CASVLRQDNTEAFF. The chain couples TRBV12-5 to TRBJ1-1, with D perhaps TRBD1 (6 bases). The CDR3 length is 14 residues. V dropped 7 bases and J dropped 2 bases, with 14 bases sitting between them. Germline V gene lookup returns CDR1 LGHNT and CDR2 FRNRAP.

The V and J genes are TRBV9 and TRBJ2-1, with TRBD1 matching 8 bases. Trimming took 0 bases from V and 6 from J; bases not matched to a gene: 5. Per germline, CDR1 SGDLS and CDR2 YYNGEE. This CDR3 spans 15 amino acids. In DNA form, the CDR3 reads TGTGCCAGCAGCGTAGAACGGACAGGGATCAATGAGCAGTTCTTC. It is translated as CASSVERTGINEQFF.

This clone was counted once. The DNA for the CDR3 is TGCAGCGTTGAAGGAACGGACAAGGGCGACGAGCAGTACTTC. It is translated as CSVEGTDKGDEQYF. The chain combines TRBV29-1 with TRBJ2-7, with D possibly matching TRBD1 (5 bases). This CDR3 has 14 residues. Trimming shortened V by 1 base and J by 5 bases, and 15 bases separated the two germline ends. The germline CDR1 and CDR2 sequences are SQVTM and ANQGSEA.

This chain uses TRBV7-6 with TRBJ2-1, with 10 bases identical to TRBD2. This CDR3 comprises 16 residues. With 0 bases clipped from V and 4 bases from J, the junction kept 3 bases outside the gene matches. Germline CDR1 and CDR2: SGHVS and FNYEAQ. The CDR3 DNA is TGTGCCAGCAGCTTAGCCCTAGCGGGAGAGTACAATGAGCAGTTCTTC. It specifies CASSLALAGEYNEQFF.

The chain carries TRBV11-3 and TRBJ2-7, with 13 bases lining up with TRBD2. The CDR3 totals 17 residues. Germline V CDR1 and CDR2: SGHNT, YENEEA. V was clipped by 2 bases and J by 4 bases; unmatched bases: 8. CDR3 coding DNA: TGTGCCAGCAGCTTAATAGGGACTAGCGGGACCCTATACGAGCAGTACTTC. Its protein is CASSLIGTSGTLYEQYF.

V and J are TRBV4-3 and TRBJ1-2, with 12 bases that match TRBD1. The CDR3 is made up of 16 amino acids. Germline CDR1 reads LGHNA; CDR2 reads YSLEER. Trimming cost V 5 bases and J 6 bases; bases outside gene matches: 10. CDR3 DNA: TGCGCCAGCAGCATAGAACCGGGACAGGGGGCTCATGGCTACACCTTC. Translating it yields CASSIEPGQGAHGYTF.

V is TRBV5-1 and J is TRBJ2-6, with 7 positions matching TRBD1. V trimming: 8 bases; J trimming: 0 bases; junction bases outside the gene matches: 14. The germline gives CDR1 SGHRS, CDR2 YFSETQ. CDR3 size: 18 residues. The CDR3 DNA reads TGCGCCAGTAACCCTCTAGGGGGCCCACCCTCTGGGGCCAACGTCCTGACTTTC. Protein sequence: CASNPLGGPPSGANVLTF.

V and J are TRBV2 and TRBJ2-1; 8 positions agree with TRBD2. The CDR3 spans 14 residues. V was clipped by 4 bases and J by 8 bases; unmatched bases: 7. Per the germline V gene, CDR1 is SNHLY and CDR2 is FYNNEI. The CDR3 nucleotides read TGTGCCAGCAGTGTGGGACTAGGGGTCGATGAGCAGTTCTTC. It is translated as CASSVGLGVDEQFF. The full variable domain, completed using reference TRBV2 and TRBJ2-1, is EPEVTQTPSHQVTQMGQEVILRCVPISNHLYFYWYRQILGQKVEFLVSFYNNEISEKSEIFDDQFSVERPDGSNFTLKIRSTKLEDSAMYFCASSVGLGVDEQFFGPGTRLTVL.

The V gene is TRBV9, the J gene TRBJ2-7; 8 bases line up with TRBD1. This CDR3 spans 15 amino acids. CDR1 is SGDLS and CDR2 is YYNGEE in the germline V gene. J was trimmed by 0 bases and V by 4 bases; bases with no gene match: 6. CDR3 in amino acids: CASSQAGTGSYEQYF. CDR3 nucleotide sequence: TGTGCCAGCAGCCAAGCCGGGACAGGCTCCTACGAGCAGTACTTC. The full variable domain, rest sourced from reference TRBV9 and TRBJ2-7, is DSGVTQTPKHLITATGQRVTLRCSPRSGDLSVYWYQQSLDQGLQFLIQYYNGEERAKGNILERFSAQQFPDLHSELNLSSLELGDSALYFCASSQAGTGSYEQYFGPGTRLTVT.

The chain is built from TRBV11-2 and TRBJ2-7; maybe TRBD1 (6 bases). The CDR3 covers 16 residues. Trimming cost V 1 base and J 3 bases, with 16 bases left between them. From germline, CDR1 is SGHAT and CDR2 FQNNGV. DNA for the CDR3: TGTGCCAGCAGCTTAGTTAGGGCAGGGGAGTTCTACGAGCAGTACTTC. It is translated as CASSLVRAGEFYEQYF.

DNA for the CDR3: TGTGCCAGCAGTTTATTCGGGCCGTCGTACACTGAAGCTTTCTTT. Amino acid sequence: CASSLFGPSYTEAFF. The rearrangement uses TRBV27 and TRBJ1-1; D remains unclear. CDR1 is MNHEY, CDR2 SMNVEV, per germline (reference sequence). Trimming left V 1 base short and J 3 bases short, with 12 bases between. CDR3 length: 15 residues.

This chain uses TRBV28 with TRBJ2-1; D may be TRBD2 (5 bases). The germline gives CDR1 MDHEN, CDR2 SYDVKM. Trimming removed 10 bases at V and 4 bases at J, with 17 bases between. The CDR3 extends over 14 amino acids. This CDR3 is CATKLRDYYNEQFF. In DNA, the CDR3 is TGTGCCACCAAATTGAGGGATTATTACAATGAGCAGTTCTTC.

This clone was counted once. Compared with germline, one end of the junction differs, possibly owing to a read error. V and J are TRBV28 and TRBJ2-1, with 8 nucleotides matching TRBD2. The CDR3 sequence is 15 residues long. CDR1 is MDHEN and CDR2 is SYDVKM in the germline V gene. Here the CDR3 DNA reads TGTGCCAGCAGTATACTAGCGGCCCTCTACAGTGAGCAGTTCTTC. Amino acid sequence: CASSILAALYSEQFF.

V usage is TRBV11-2 and J usage is TRBJ2-7; TRBD2 agrees at 8 bases. The CDR3 consists of 16 residues. CDR1 and CDR2 (germline): SGHAT, FQNNGV. The V and J ends lost 3 bases and 1 base, in that order; junction bases with no gene match: 8. In nucleotides, the CDR3 is TGTGCCAGCAGCTTCGGTGCCGGGACTAGTTCCTACGAGCAGTACTTC. It translates to CASSFGAGTSSYEQYF.